This T cell receptor (beta chain) stems from a study of post-analysis software for immune sequencing data. The overall study: The patients showed relapsing-remitting, secondary progressive and progressive-relapsing multiple sclerosis courses. Findings of the study overall: In patients, TRBV5-6, TRBV5-1 and TRBV20-1 belonged to 4 or 5 TRBV segments found more frequently than in controls.

Unique molecular identifiers had been added to the TCR beta cDNA libraries. T cells numbering roughly 1 to 10 million yielded 500,000 or so cDNA molecules. MiXCR was run by TCRdb on the PCR reads, yielding one entry per CDR3 protein. The table records 750,000 to 950,000 distinct CDR3 sequences, roughly 50% of them present only once. A remark on this clonotype: Its matching antigen is unknown.

Germline CDR1 reads SGDLS; CDR2 reads YYNGEE. The CDR3 runs 13 residues. V lost 3 bases, J lost 5 bases, and 9 bases lay in between. This TCR was sampled from a girl under 18 with multiple sclerosis. This chain links TRBV9 with TRBJ1-5; D gene unclear. Sample: blood. In DNA, the CDR3 is TGTGCCAGCAGCGCGACCGGACATCAGCCCCAGCATTTT. The encoded protein is CASSATGHQPQHF.